This T cell receptor beta chain was obtained from a study of graft-versus-host responses after intestinal transplantation. Background on the study: Each patient got anti-thymocyte globulin induction, then tacrolimus and steroids for roughly 3 years.

As regards this clone: What it binds is not known.

General study findings and limits: Early post-transplant falls in HvG clones accompanied the peak levels of circulating GvH clones.

Repertoires were generated with immunoSEQ multiplex PCR, while TCRdb's copy carries only in-frame clones and drops some. The data show around 89,000 clones, 92% seen once. Here the sequenced sample was unstimulated CD8+ T cells sorted from spleen or lymph node cells, taken before transplant. The TCR sequence derives from a human donor who was the organ donor for an intestinal transplant.

In DNA form, the CDR3 reads TGCGCCAGCAGCTTGGGTCGCCAGATCACGAAAAACACCGGGGAGCTGTTTTTT. Residues: CASSLGRQITKNTGELFF. The chain combines TRBV5-1 with TRBJ2-2, with unresolved D. There are 18 residues in the CDR3. Germline V lookup: CDR1 SGHRS, CDR2 YFSETQ. V was shortened by 0 bases and J by 2 bases, with 17 bases between the two germline ends.